The sequence of this TCR beta chain was determined in a study of blood T cell repertoires in COVID-19. Germline values: CDR1 SGHRS, CDR2 YFSETQ. This CDR3 is 15 amino acids long. Trimming removed 4 bases from V and 6 bases from J, with 16 bases in between. Assay used: immunoSEQ multiplex PCR; TCRdb lists only in-frame clones, some missing. The sample has roughly 180,000 clones; about four fifths are singletons. Sequencing used PBMCs or T cells enriched from blood (not recorded which). This chain links TRBV5-1 with TRBJ2-2; possibly TRBD1 for D (5 bases). This clonotype was obtained from a man in his 60s who had recovered from COVID-19. The CDR3 DNA is TGCGCCAGCAGCGACCAGGGTTCATCGGCCGGGGAGCTGTTTTTT. Translated, it gives CASSDQGSSAGELFF.